The next 15 T cell receptor beta chains were all read from a single sample in a study of T cells in Graves' hyperthyroidism and ophthalmopathy. Amplified regions were TCR beta CDR3 sequences from RNA transcripts. Using the HTBI primer set, a first-round RT-PCR was run on the TCR CDR3. TCRdb passed the multiplex PCR reads through MiXCR, listing each CDR3 protein once. The repertoire holds some 530,000 distinct CDR3 sequences, with 22% as singletons. The sample comprised blood. The receptors were gathered from a woman aged 65 to 85 with Graves' ophthalmopathy.

The table lists this clonotype with many counts. J is TRBJ2-3 and V is TRBV7-2; TRBD2 matches 9 bases. Germline CDR1 SGHTA, CDR2 FQGNSA. The CDR3 runs 17 residues. The V gene end was trimmed by 1 base and the J gene end by 4 bases; junction bases not matched to a gene: 9. The CDR3 protein is CASSLDPPSGMADTQYF. In DNA form, the CDR3 reads TGTGCCAGCAGCTTAGACCCCCCTAGCGGGATGGCAGATACGCAGTATTTT.

Ten or more counts support this clonotype. This chain uses TRBV5-5 with TRBJ2-4, with TRBD1 matching over 10 bases. V trimming: 4 bases; J trimming: 3 bases; junction bases outside the gene matches: 1. Germline-derived CDR1 and CDR2 are SGHKS and YYEKEE (reference sequence). The CDR3 covers 14 residues. In DNA, the CDR3 is TGTGCCAGCAGCCGGACAGGGGGCAAAAACATTCAGTACTTC. This sequence encodes CASSRTGGKNIQYF.

This clonotype has only a few counts. The genes are TRBV27 and TRBJ2-7; D gene ambiguous. This CDR3 spans 14 amino acids. Germline lookup yields CDR1 MNHEY and CDR2 SMNVEV (reference sequence). The V gene lost 4 bases and the J gene lost 0 bases, with 10 bases spanning the gap. CDR3 sequence reads: CASSSSDSSYEQYF. In nucleotides, the CDR3 is TGTGCCAGCAGTTCTTCTGATAGCTCCTACGAGCAGTACTTC.

The chain has TRBV5-6 and TRBJ1-1, with D hard to call. This CDR3 has 14 residues. Trimming took off 2 bases at V and 0 bases at J, with 8 bases between the two ends. The germline CDR1 and CDR2 sequences are SGHDT and YYEEEE. The CDR3 DNA sequence: TGTGCCAGCAGCTTCGAAGCTGTGAACACTGAAGCTTTCTTT. This gives the protein CASSFEAVNTEAFF.

The V and J genes are TRBV5-1 and TRBJ2-1; TRBD2 matches 9 bases. This CDR3 has 16 amino acids. Per the germline V gene, CDR1 is SGHRS and CDR2 is YFSETQ. Losses at the gene ends were 0 bases for V and 10 bases for J; bases not matched to a gene: 11. The CDR3 loop reads CASSLDGGRAQGEQFF. The CDR3 DNA reads as TGCGCCAGCAGCTTGGATGGCGGGAGGGCTCAGGGGGAGCAGTTCTTC.

The rearrangement joins TRBV5-6 to TRBJ2-1; 8 bases are a match to TRBD1. The CDR3 has 12 residues. Germline V lookup: CDR1 SGHDT, CDR2 YYEEEE. J gave up 9 bases and V 8 bases, and 7 bases lay outside the gene matches. As DNA, the CDR3 is TGTGCCAGTACACAGGGGGTGGGTGAGCAGTTCTTC. It is translated as CASTQGVGEQFF.

As regards this clonotype: No conserved phenylalanine or tryptophan ends this CDR3, so it is likely a read error. This chain joins TRBV7-7 and TRBJ1-1; tentatively, D is TRBD1 (6 bases). Germline V gene data show CDR1 as SSHAT and CDR2 as FNYEAQ (reference sequence). The CDR3 sequence is 13 residues long. The CDR3 DNA sequence: TGTGCTAGCAGCCGGATTGGGGGCGGTGAAGCTTTCCTT. This sequence encodes CASSRIGGGEAFL.

V gene TRBV5-1 combines with J gene TRBJ2-3; 8 nucleotides agree with TRBD1. Germline trimming cut 5 bases from V and 0 bases from J; bases unmatched to any gene: 5. CDR1 is SGHRS and CDR2 is YFSETQ in the germline V gene. This CDR3 contains 15 residues. CDR3 nucleotides: TGCGCCAGCAGGGACAGGGTTACTAGCACAGATACGCAGTATTTT. Amino acids: CASRDRVTSTDTQYF.

This chain uses TRBV9 with TRBJ2-5, with no clear D. V lost 3 bases and J lost 1, with 16 bases in between. The germline V gene has CDR1 SGDLS and CDR2 YYNGEE. The CDR3 runs to 16 residues. This CDR3 is CASSAVKGWGQETQYF. The CDR3 DNA reads as TGTGCCAGCAGCGCGGTCAAGGGATGGGGCCAAGAGACCCAGTACTTC.

This clonotype was observed at least ten times. This chain joins TRBV19 and TRBJ2-3; D gene unclear. Germline-derived CDR1 and CDR2 are LNHDA and SQIVND (reference sequence). Trimming left V 8 bases short and J 0 bases short, with 9 bases between. The CDR3 is made up of 13 amino acids. CDR3 in amino acids: CASRATSTDTQYF. CDR3 DNA: TGTGCCAGTCGGGCCACTAGCACAGATACGCAGTATTTT.

The J gene is TRBJ2-7, the V gene TRBV7-3; TRBD1 aligns across 9 bases. CDR1 is SGHTA and CDR2 is FQGTGA in the germline V gene. Trimming at V came to 5 bases and at J to 9 bases, leaving 8 bases not matched to a gene. The CDR3 is made up of 13 amino acids. DNA of the CDR3: TGTGCCAGCAGCCCGGGACAGGGTTTTATGCAGTACTTC. Translating gives CASSPGQGFMQYF.

This chain uses TRBV6-5 with TRBJ2-1, with 7 bases lining up with TRBD2. Germline values: CDR1 MNHEY, CDR2 SVGAGI. The V gene end was trimmed by 0 bases and the J gene end by 7 bases; junction bases not matched to a gene: 9. This CDR3 is 16 amino acids long. The CDR3 region is CASSYSLARELNEQFF. As DNA, the CDR3 is TGTGCCAGCAGTTACTCATTGGCGCGGGAGTTAAATGAGCAGTTCTTC.

This clonotype has more than one count but fewer than ten. J is TRBJ2-1 and V is TRBV30; 10 bases are a match to TRBD2. The germline V gene has CDR1 GTSNPN and CDR2 SVGIG (reference sequence). The length of the CDR3 is 13 residues. Trimming removed 5 bases from V and 8 bases from J; junction bases left unmatched: 6. CDR3 in amino acids: CAWGLAVHDEQFF. In nucleotides, the CDR3 is TGTGCCTGGGGACTAGCGGTACACGATGAGCAGTTCTTC.

This clonotype was seen more than once but under ten times. The rearrangement uses TRBV11-1 and TRBJ2-6; D call uncertain. The length of the CDR3 is 16 residues. CDR1 SGHAT and CDR2 FQDESV come from the germline V gene (reference sequence). V lost 4 bases to trimming and J lost 0 bases, with 10 bases between them. The CDR3: CASSSGLGSGANVLTF. CDR3 coding DNA: TGTGCCAGCAGCTCAGGATTAGGCTCTGGGGCCAACGTCCTGACTTTC. Full variable domain (outside the CDR3, taken from reference TRBV11-1 and TRBJ2-6): EAEVAQSPRYKITEKSQAVAFWCDPISGHATLYWYRQILGQGPELLVQFQDESVVDDSQLPKDRFSAERLKGVDSTLKIQPAELGDSAMYLCASSSGLGSGANVLTFGAGSRLTVL.

This clonotype was found many times. The V gene is TRBV20-1, the J gene TRBJ1-1, with 9 bases fitting TRBD1. V lost 4 bases and J lost 3; bases outside the gene matches: 6. The CDR3 contains 14 residues. Germline CDR1 reads DFQATT; CDR2 reads SNEGSKA (reference sequence). This CDR3 reads CSAIQGAGYTEAFF. In nucleotides, the CDR3 is TGCAGTGCTATACAGGGGGCAGGGTACACTGAAGCTTTCTTT.